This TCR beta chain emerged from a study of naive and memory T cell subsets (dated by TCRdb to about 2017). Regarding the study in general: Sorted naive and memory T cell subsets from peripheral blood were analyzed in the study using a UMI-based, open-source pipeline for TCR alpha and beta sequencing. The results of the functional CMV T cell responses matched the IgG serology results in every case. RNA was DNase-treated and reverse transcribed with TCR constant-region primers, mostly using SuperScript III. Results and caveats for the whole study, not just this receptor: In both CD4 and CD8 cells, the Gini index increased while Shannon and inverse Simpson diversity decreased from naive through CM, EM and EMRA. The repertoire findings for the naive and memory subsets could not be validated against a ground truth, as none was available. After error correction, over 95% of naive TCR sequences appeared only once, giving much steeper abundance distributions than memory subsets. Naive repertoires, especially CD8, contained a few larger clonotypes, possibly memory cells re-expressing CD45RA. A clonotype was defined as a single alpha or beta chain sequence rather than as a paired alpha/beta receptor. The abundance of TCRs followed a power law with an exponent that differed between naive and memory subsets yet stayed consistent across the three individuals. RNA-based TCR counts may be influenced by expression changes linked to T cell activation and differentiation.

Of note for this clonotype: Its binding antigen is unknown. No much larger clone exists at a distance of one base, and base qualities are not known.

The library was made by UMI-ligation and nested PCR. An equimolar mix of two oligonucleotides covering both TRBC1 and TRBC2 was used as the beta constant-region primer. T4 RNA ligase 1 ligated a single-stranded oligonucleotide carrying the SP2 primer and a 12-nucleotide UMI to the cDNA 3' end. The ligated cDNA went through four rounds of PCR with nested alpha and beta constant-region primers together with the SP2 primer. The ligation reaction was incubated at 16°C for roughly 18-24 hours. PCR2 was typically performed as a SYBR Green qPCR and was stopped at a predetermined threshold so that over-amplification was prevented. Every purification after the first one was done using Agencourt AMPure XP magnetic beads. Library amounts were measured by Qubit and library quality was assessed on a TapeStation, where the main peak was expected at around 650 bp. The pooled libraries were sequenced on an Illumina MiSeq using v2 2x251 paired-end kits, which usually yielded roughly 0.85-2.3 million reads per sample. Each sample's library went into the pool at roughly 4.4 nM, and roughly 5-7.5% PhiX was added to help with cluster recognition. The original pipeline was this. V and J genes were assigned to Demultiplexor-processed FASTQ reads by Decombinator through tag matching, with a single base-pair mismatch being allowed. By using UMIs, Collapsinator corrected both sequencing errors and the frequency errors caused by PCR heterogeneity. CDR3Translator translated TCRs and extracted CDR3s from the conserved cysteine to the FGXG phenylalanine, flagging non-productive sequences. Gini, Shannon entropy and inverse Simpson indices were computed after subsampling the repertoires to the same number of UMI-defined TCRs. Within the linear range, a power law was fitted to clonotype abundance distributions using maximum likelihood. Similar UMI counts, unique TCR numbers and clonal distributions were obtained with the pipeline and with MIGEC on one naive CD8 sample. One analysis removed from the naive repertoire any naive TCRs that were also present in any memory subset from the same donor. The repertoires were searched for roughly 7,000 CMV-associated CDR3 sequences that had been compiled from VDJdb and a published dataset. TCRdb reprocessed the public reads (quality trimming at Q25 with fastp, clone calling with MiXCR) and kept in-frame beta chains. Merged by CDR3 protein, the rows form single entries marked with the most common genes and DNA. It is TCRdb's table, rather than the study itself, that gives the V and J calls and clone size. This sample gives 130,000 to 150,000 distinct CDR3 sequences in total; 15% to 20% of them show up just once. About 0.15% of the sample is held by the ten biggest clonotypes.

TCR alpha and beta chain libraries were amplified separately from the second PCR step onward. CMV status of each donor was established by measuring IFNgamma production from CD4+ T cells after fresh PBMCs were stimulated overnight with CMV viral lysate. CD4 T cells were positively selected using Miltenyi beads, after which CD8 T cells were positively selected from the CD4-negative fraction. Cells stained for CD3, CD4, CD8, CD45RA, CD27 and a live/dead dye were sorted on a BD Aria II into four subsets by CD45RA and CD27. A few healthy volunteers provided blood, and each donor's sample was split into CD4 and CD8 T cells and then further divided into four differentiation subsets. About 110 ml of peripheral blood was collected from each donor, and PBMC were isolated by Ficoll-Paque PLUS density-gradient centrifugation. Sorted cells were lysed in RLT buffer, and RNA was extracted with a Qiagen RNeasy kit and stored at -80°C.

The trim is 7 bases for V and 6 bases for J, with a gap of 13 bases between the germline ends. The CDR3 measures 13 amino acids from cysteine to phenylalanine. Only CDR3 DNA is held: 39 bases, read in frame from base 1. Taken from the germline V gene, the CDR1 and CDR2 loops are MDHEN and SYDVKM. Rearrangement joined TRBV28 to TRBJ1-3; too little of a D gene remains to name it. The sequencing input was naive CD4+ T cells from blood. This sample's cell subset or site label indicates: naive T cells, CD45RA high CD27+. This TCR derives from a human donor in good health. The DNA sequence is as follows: TGTGCCAGCACCACAGTAAATGAAAACACCATATATTTT. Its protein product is CASTTVNENTIYF.